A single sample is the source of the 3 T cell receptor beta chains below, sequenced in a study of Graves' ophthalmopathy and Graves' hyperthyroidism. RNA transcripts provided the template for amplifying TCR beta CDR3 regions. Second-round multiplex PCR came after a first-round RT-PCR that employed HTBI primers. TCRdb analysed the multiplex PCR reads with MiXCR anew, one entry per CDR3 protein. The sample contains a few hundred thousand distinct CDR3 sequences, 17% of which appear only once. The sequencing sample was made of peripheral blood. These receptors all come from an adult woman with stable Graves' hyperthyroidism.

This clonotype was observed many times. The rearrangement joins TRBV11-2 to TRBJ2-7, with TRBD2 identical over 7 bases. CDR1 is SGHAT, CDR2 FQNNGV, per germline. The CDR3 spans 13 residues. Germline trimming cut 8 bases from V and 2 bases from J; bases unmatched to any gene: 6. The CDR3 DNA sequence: TGTGCCAGCGATCCGGGAGGTGCCTACGAGCAGTACTTC. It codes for CASDPGGAYEQYF.

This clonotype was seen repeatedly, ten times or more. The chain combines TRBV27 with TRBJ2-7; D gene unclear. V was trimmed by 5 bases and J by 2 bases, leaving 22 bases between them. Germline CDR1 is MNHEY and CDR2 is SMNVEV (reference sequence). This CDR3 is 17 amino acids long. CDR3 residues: CASSPHLAFSHPYEQYF. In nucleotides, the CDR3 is TGTGCCAGCAGTCCTCATTTAGCCTTCTCTCACCCCTACGAGCAGTACTTC.

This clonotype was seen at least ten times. Written as DNA, the CDR3 is TGTGCCACCAGGACGGTCTCTGGAAACACCATATATTTT. It specifies CATRTVSGNTIYF. V usage is TRBV15 and J usage is TRBJ1-3; D is unresolved. The V and J ends lost 6 bases and 0 bases respectively, with 6 bases between them. Germline loops: CDR1 LNHNV, CDR2 YYDKDF (reference sequence). The CDR3 has 13 amino acids.